Listed below are T cell receptor beta chains from one sample, sequenced in a study of blood T cell repertoires in COVID-19. Produced via immunoSEQ multiplex PCR; TCRdb's table is partial and in-frame only. Counted here are some 320,000 clones, 80% to 90% occurring once; the ten biggest clones make up approximately 5%. The sequencing input was PBMCs or T cells enriched from blood (not recorded which). The receptor set was obtained from a woman aged 30 to 39 who had recovered from COVID-19. CDR3s include the opening cysteine and the closing phenylalanine or tryptophan. The D gene is left open where the match is weak. Clone size is shown for a subset of rows, as once, few, many or a class of expanded clone.

clone_size | j_call | d_call | v_call | cdr3_nt | cdr3_aa
NA | TRBJ1-2 | NA | TRBV7-9 | TGTGCCAGCAGCTTAGTGACAGGTTTGGCCGGCTACACCTTC | CASSLVTGLAGYTF
NA | TRBJ1-1 | NA | TRBV9 | TGTGCCAGCAGCTCGGGAGGCACTGAAGCTTTCTTT | CASSSGGTEAFF
once | TRBJ1-1 | NA | TRBV2 | TGTGCCAGCCTACGTGAACGTAACACTGAAGCTTTCTTT | CASLRERNTEAFF
NA | TRBJ2-5 | NA | TRBV11-2 | TGTGCCAGCAGTCCACCGGGAACCTGGGAGACCCAGTACTTC | CASSPPGTWETQYF
NA | TRBJ2-7 | NA | TRBV5-1 | TGCGCCAGCCCTTTGGGGGGAAAAATGGACCAACCACCTCCAACTATCTACGAGCAGTACTTC | CASPLGGKMDQPPPTIYEQYF
NA | TRBJ1-4 | NA | TRBV5-8 | TGTGCCAGCAGCGTGAAGCGTTGGGGCTGGGAAAAACTGTTTTTT | CASSVKRWGWEKLFF
NA | TRBJ1-2 | TRBD1 | TRBV29-1 | TGCAGCGCTGGACAGGGTGCCTATGGCTACACCTTC | CSAGQGAYGYTF
NA | TRBJ1-3 | NA | TRBV5-1 | TGCGCCAGCAGCTTTCCTGACAGGGGAAACACCATATATTTT | CASSFPDRGNTIYF
NA | TRBJ2-4 | TRBD1 | TRBV3-1/TRBV3-2 | TGTGCCAGCAGCCAAAGGGGGCCAAAAAACATTCAGTACTTC | CASSQRGPKNIQYF
NA | TRBJ2-3 | TRBD1 | TRBV19 | TGTGCCAGTAGTATAGACCGGGACAGGGGGGCAGATACGCAGTATTTT | CASSIDRDRGADTQYF
NA | TRBJ1-1 | NA | TRBV18 | TGTGCCAGCTCATCCTATCTCGCGGGTATTGAAGCTTTCTTT | CASSSYLAGIEAFF
NA | TRBJ1-2 | NA | TRBV6-2/TRBV6-3 | TGTGCCAGCAGTTATTTGGGACTTTCCTATGGCTACACCTTC | CASSYLGLSYGYTF
NA | TRBJ2-5 | TRBD2 | TRBV2 | TGTGCCAGCATCCTGCAGGGACTAGCGGGGGAGCGGCAGTACTTC | CASILQGLAGERQYF
NA | TRBJ2-1 | NA | TRBV28 | TGTGCCAGCAGTCGCCGGGGTTGGTCGAGCTCCTACAATGAGCAGTTCTTC | CASSRRGWSSSYNEQFF
NA | TRBJ1-1 | TRBD1 | TRBV5-5 | TGTGCCAGCAGCTTGGCCCCGCAGGGGGCGGGTGACACTGAAGCTTTCTTT | CASSLAPQGAGDTEAFF
NA | TRBJ2-1 | NA | TRBV7-9 | TGTGCCAGCAGCGCCCTTCCCGGGACATTGGGATACAATGAGCAGTTCTTC | CASSALPGTLGYNEQFF
NA | TRBJ1-2 | NA | TRBV5-1 | TGCGCCAGCAGCTTCGATCCCAGTGTTTTCTATGGCTACACCTTC | CASSFDPSVFYGYTF
NA | TRBJ2-7 | NA | TRBV9 | TGTGCCAGCAGCGTAGGGGCCAGATACACCTACGAGCAGTACTTC | CASSVGARYTYEQYF
NA | TRBJ2-3 | NA | TRBV3-1/TRBV3-2 | TGTGCCAGCAGCCCCTTAGCGAGCGAAGATACGCAGTATTTT | CASSPLASEDTQYF
NA | TRBJ1-2 | NA | TRBV6-5 | TGTGCCAGCAGTTACTGGCAGGGCGATGGCTACACCTTC | CASSYWQGDGYTF
NA | TRBJ2-7 | TRBD1 | TRBV4-2 | TGTGCCAGCAGCCAAGGGACAGGGGGCTACTACGAGCAGTACTTC | CASSQGTGGYYEQYF
NA | TRBJ1-4 | NA | TRBV7-9 | TGTGCCAGCAGCCCCGTAGTGAGCACCACTAATGAAAAACTGTTTTTT | CASSPVVSTTNEKLFF
NA | TRBJ1-1 | NA | TRBV18 | TGTGCCAGCTCACCACAGTCGCCTCGTCCGGTAGGGGGGAACACTGAAGCTTTCTTT | CASSPQSPRPVGGNTEAFF
NA | TRBJ2-2 | TRBD1 | TRBV2 | TGTGCCAGCAGGACAGCACGACAGGGAACCGGGGAGCTGTTTTTT | CASRTARQGTGELFF
NA | TRBJ1-1 | NA | TRBV4-2 | TGTGCCAGCAGCCAAGATGGAAGGGGCGAAGCTTTCTTT | CASSQDGRGEAFF
NA | TRBJ1-4 | NA | TRBV19 | TGTGCCAGCCAAAGGAGGAATGAAAAACTGTTTTTT | CASQRRNEKLFF
NA | TRBJ1-5 | NA | TRBV7-8 | TGTGCCAGCAGCTTAGGGACATCTAATCAGCCCCAGCATTTT | CASSLGTSNQPQHF
NA | TRBJ2-5 | NA | TRBV5-6 | TGTGCCAGCAGCTCCTTCTCGGTCACGGAGACCCAGTACTTC | CASSSFSVTETQYF
NA | TRBJ2-2 | TRBD1 | TRBV7-2 | TGTGCCAGCACCCGGGACCCACAGGGGATGTTTTTT | CASTRDPQGMFF
NA | TRBJ2-7 | TRBD2 | TRBV6-5 | TGTGCCAGCAGTTACCTAGCGGGGGACTACGAGCAGTACTTC | CASSYLAGDYEQYF
NA | TRBJ2-3 | TRBD2 | TRBV6-5 | TGTGCCAGCAGTTCAACTAGCGGGGGCCTCACAGATACGCAGTATTTT | CASSSTSGGLTDTQYF
NA | TRBJ1-1 | TRBD1 | TRBV28 | TGTGCCAGCAGTACCGAGGACAGGGGTAGGGGCACTGAAGCTTTCTTT | CASSTEDRGRGTEAFF
NA | TRBJ1-5 | NA | TRBV27 | TGTGCCAGCAGTTACAGGGAAAATGAGCCCCAGCATTTT | CASSYRENEPQHF
many | TRBJ1-5 | TRBD1 | TRBV6-5 | TGTGCCAGCAGTTACTCGGGGACAGGTAATCAGCCCCAGCATTTT | CASSYSGTGNQPQHF
NA | TRBJ1-1 | NA | TRBV2 | TGTGCCAGCAGGGCGATGCAGGGGTTAGCCACTGAAGCTTTCTTT | CASRAMQGLATEAFF
NA | TRBJ2-2 | TRBD1 | TRBV5-1 | TGCGCCAGCAGCTTGAGGACAGGGTTGACCGGGGAGCTGTTTTTT | CASSLRTGLTGELFF
NA | TRBJ1-1 | NA | TRBV5-8 | TGTGCCAGCAGCTTGGAGGGAGACTATGAAGCTTTCTTT | CASSLEGDYEAFF
NA | TRBJ1-5 | TRBD1 | TRBV19 | TGTGCCAGTAGTTTCTCCGGGACAGGGGGGAATCAGCCCCAGCATTTT | CASSFSGTGGNQPQHF
NA | TRBJ2-7 | TRBD1 | TRBV27 | TGTGCCAGCAGTTTAGGGGACAGAGCCTACGAGCAGTACTTC | CASSLGDRAYEQYF
NA | TRBJ1-1 | TRBD1 | TRBV14 | TGTGCCAGCAGCCAAACAGGGGGGGCTTTCTTT | CASSQTGGAFF
NA | TRBJ1-1 | NA | TRBV9 | TGTGCCAGCAGCGTAGGTTTAATCGGGGGTTCTGAAGCTTTCTTT | CASSVGLIGGSEAFF
few | TRBJ1-2 | TRBD1 | TRBV2 | TGTGCCAGCATCCTACAGGGGGCCGTCTATGGCTACACCTTC | CASILQGAVYGYTF
NA | TRBJ2-1 | TRBD1 | TRBV29-1 | TGCAGCGTCAGGGGGCTTTTGCACAATGAGCAGTTCTTC | CSVRGLLHNEQFF
NA | TRBJ2-3 | NA | TRBV9 | TGTGCCAGCAGCGTAGGACTACCCTACACAGATACGCAGTATTTT | CASSVGLPYTDTQYF
NA | TRBJ2-5 | TRBD2 | TRBV5-1 | TGCGCCAGCAGCAGGGGACTAGCGGGGGCACCCAAAGAGACCCAGTACTTC | CASSRGLAGAPKETQYF
NA | TRBJ1-3 | NA | TRBV9 | TGTGCCAGCAGCGTAGTTTCAGGTTCCTCTGGAAACACCATATATTTT | CASSVVSGSSGNTIYF
NA | TRBJ1-2 | TRBD1 | TRBV3-1/TRBV3-2 | TGTGCCAGCAGCCAAGTGAGGACAGGAACTTATGGCTACACCTTC | CASSQVRTGTYGYTF
NA | TRBJ1-3 | NA | TRBV18 | TGTGCCAGCTCTCCCGCAGGCTCAGGAAACACCATATATTTT | CASSPAGSGNTIYF
few | TRBJ1-4 | TRBD1 | TRBV30 | TGTGCCTGGTCCCCGGGACAGATGAATGAAAAACTGTTTTTT | CAWSPGQMNEKLFF
NA | TRBJ2-5 | NA | TRBV5-1 | TGCGCCAGCAGTTCGCCGCAGGGGATTCAAGAGACCCAGTACTTC | CASSSPQGIQETQYF
NA | TRBJ2-7 | NA | TRBV6-5 | TGTGCCAGCAGCCTGAACCCCAGGGGCCCAGGCGAGCAGTACTTC | CASSLNPRGPGEQYF